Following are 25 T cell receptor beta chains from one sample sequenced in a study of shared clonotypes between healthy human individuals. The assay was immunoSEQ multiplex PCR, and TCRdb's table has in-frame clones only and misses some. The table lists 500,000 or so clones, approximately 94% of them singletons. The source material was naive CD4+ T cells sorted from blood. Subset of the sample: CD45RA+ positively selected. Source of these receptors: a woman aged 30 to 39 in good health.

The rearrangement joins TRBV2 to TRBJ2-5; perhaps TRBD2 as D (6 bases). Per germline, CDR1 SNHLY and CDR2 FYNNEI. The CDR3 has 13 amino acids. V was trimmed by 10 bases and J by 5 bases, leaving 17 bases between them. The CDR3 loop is CAKQSGEGETQYF. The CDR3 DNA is TGTGCCAAACAGTCGGGAGAAGGGGAGACCCAGTACTTC.

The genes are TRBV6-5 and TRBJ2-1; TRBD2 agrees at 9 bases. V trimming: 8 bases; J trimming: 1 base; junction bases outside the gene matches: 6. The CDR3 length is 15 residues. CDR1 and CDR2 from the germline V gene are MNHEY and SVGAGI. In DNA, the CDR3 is TGTGCCAGCGGACAGAGCGGGAGGTCCTACAATGAGCAGTTCTTC. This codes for CASGQSGRSYNEQFF.

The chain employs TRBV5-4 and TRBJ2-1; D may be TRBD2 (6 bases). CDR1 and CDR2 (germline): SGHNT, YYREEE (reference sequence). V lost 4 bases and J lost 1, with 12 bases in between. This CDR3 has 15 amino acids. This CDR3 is CASSKTGLSYNEQFF. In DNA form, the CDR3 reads TGTGCCAGCAGCAAGACGGGACTGTCCTACAATGAGCAGTTCTTC.

CDR3 nucleotide sequence: TGTGCCAGCAAGGAGACAGGGGGTGACACTGAAGCTTTCTTT. Translated: CASKETGGDTEAFF. The chain employs TRBV7-2 and TRBJ1-1, with TRBD1 matching over 9 bases. CDR3 length: 14 amino acids. The V gene end was trimmed by 7 bases and the J gene end by 3 bases; junction bases not matched to a gene: 6. Per the germline V gene, CDR1 is SGHTA and CDR2 is FQGNSA.

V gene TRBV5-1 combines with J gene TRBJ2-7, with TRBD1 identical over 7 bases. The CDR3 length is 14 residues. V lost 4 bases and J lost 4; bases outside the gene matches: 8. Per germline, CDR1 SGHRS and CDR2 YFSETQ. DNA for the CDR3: TGCGCCAGCAGCGAACAAGACAGGGCGTACGAGCAGTACTTC. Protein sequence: CASSEQDRAYEQYF.

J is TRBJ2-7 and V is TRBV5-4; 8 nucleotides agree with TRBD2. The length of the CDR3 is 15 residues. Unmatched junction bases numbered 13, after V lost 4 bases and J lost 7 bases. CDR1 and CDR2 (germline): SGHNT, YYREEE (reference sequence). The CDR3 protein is CASSTEAGVISEQYF. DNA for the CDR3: TGTGCCAGCAGCACCGAAGCGGGAGTCATATCGGAGCAGTACTTC.

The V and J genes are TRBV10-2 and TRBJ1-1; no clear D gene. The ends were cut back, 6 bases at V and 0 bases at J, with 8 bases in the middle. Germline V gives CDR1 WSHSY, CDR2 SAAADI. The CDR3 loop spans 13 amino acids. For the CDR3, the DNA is TGCGCCAGCAGGGGCGGAGTGAACACTGAAGCTTTCTTT. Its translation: CASRGGVNTEAFF.

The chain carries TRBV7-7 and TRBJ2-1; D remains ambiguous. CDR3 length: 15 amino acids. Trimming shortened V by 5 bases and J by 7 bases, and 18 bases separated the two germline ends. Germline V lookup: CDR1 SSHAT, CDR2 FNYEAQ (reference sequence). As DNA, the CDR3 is TGTGCCAGCAGCCCAGGACCTAACAAGGGAAATGAGCAGTTCTTC. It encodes CASSPGPNKGNEQFF.

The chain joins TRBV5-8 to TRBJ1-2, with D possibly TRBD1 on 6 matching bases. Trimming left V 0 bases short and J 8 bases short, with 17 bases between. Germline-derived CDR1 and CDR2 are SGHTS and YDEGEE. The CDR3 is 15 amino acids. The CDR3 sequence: CASSLGRGGGSGYTF. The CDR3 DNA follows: TGTGCCAGCAGCTTGGGGCGAGGAGGGGGATCCGGCTACACCTTC.

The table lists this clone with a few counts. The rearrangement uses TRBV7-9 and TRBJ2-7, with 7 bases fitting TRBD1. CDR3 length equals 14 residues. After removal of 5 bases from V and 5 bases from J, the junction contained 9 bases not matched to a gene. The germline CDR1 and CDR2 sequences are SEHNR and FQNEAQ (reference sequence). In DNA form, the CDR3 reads TGTGCCAGCAGCCCACCGGCAGGGGGACACGAGCAGTACTTC. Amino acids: CASSPPAGGHEQYF.

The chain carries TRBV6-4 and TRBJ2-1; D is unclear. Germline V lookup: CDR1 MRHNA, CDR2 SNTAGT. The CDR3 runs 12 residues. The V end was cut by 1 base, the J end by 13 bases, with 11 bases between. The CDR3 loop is CASSDWSTPQFF. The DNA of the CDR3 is TGTGCCAGCAGTGACTGGTCCACCCCTCAGTTCTTC.

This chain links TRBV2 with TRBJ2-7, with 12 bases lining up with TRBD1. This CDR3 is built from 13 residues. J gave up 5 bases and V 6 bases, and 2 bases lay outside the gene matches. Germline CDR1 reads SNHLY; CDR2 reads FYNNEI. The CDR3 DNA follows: TGTGCCAGCAGGGGACAGGGGGCGGACGAGCAGTACTTC. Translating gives CASRGQGADEQYF.

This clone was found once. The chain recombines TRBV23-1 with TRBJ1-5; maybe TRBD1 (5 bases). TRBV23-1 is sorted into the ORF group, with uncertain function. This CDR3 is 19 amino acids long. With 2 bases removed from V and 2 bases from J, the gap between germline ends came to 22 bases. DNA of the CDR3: TGCGCCAGCAGTCAAAAAAGGACACCTGGGGTGGGGCGCAATCAGCCCCAGCATTTT. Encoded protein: CASSQKRTPGVGRNQPQHF.

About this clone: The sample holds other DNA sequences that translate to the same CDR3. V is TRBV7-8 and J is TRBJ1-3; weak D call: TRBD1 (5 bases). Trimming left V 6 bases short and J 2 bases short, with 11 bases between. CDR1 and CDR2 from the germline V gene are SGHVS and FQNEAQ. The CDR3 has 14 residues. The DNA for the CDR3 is TGTGCCAGCAGTCTAAGGGGAACTGGAAACACCATATATTTT. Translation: CASSLRGTGNTIYF.

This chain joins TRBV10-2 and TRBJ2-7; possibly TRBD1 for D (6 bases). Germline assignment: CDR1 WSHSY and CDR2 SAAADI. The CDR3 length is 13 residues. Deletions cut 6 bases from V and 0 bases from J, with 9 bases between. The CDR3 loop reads CASSHRDSYEQYF. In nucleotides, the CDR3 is TGCGCCAGCAGCCACAGGGACTCCTACGAGCAGTACTTC.

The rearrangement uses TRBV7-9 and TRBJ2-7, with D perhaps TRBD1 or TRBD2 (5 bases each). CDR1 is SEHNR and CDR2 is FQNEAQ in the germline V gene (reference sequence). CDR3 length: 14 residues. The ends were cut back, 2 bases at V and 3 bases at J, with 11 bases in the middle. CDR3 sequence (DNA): TGTGCCAGCAGCTTAACCGAGGGGAACTACGAGCAGTACTTC. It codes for CASSLTEGNYEQYF.

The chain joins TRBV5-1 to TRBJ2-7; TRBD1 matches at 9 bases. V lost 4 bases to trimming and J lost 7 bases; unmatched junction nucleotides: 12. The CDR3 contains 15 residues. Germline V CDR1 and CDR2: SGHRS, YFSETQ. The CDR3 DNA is TGCGCCAGCAGCCCGGGCCGGACAGGGGACTCGGAGCAGTACTTC. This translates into CASSPGRTGDSEQYF.

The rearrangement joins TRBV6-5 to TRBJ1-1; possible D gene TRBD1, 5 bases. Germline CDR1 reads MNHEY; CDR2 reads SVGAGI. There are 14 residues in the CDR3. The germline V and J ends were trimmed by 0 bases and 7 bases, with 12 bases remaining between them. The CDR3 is CASSYSATASEAFF. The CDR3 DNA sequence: TGTGCCAGCAGTTACTCCGCGACAGCCAGTGAAGCTTTCTTT.

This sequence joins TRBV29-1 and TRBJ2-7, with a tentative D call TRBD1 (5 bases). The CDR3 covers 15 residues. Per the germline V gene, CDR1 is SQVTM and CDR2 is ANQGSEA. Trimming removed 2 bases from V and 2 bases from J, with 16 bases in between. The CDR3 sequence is CSVETRAQSTYEQYF. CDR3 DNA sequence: TGCAGCGTTGAAACCAGGGCCCAGAGTACCTACGAGCAGTACTTC.

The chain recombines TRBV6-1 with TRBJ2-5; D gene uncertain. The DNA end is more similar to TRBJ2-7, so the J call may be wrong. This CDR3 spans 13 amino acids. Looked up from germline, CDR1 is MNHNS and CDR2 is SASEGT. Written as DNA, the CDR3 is TGTGCCAGCAGTGAAGCGATAAAGTTCGAGCAGTACTTC. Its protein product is CASSEAIKFEQYF.

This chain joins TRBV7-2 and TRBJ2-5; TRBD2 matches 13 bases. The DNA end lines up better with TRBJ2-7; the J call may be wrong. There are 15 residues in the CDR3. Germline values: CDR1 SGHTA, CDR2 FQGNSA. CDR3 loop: CASSTSGRGAYEQYF. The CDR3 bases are TGTGCCAGCAGCACTAGCGGGAGGGGGGCCTACGAGCAGTACTTC.

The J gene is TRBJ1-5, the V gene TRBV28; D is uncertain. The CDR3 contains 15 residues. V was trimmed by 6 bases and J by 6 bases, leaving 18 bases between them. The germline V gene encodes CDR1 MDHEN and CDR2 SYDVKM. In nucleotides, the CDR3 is TGTGCCAGCAGCCCCGAGTCCCCTCGGGGTCAGCCCCAGCATTTT. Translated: CASSPESPRGQPQHF.

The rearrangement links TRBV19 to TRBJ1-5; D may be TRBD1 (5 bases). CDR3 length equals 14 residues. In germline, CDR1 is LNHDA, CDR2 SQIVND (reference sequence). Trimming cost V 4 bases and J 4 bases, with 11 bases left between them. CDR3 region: CASSTLQGNQPQHF. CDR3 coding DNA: TGTGCCAGTAGTACCCTCCAGGGAAATCAGCCCCAGCATTTT.

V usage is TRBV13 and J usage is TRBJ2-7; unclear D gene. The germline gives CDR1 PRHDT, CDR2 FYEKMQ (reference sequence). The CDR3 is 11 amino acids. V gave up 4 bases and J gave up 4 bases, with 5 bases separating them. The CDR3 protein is CASSSLYEQYF. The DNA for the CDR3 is TGTGCCAGCAGCTCCCTGTACGAGCAGTACTTC. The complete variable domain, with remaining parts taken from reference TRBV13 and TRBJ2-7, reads AAGVIQSPRHLIKEKRETATLKCYPIPRHDTVYWYQQGPGQDPQFLISFYEKMQSDKGSIPDRFSAQQFSDYHSELNMSSLELGDSALYFCASSSLYEQYFGPGTRLTVT.

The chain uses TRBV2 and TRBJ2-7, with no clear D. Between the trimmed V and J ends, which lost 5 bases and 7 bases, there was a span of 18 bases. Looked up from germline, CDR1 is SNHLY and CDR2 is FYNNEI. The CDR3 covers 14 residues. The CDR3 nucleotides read TGTGCCAGCAGTATCAGACAAGGTCGTGGAGAGCAGTACTTC. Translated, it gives CASSIRQGRGEQYF.